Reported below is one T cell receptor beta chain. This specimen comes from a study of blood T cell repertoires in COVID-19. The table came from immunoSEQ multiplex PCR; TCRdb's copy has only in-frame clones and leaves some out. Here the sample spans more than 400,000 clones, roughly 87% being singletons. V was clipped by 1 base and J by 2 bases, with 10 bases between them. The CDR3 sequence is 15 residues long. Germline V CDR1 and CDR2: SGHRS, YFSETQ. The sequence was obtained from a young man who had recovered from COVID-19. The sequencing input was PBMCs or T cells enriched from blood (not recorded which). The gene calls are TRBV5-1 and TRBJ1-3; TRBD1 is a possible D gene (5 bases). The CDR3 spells CASSLNSGPGNTIYF. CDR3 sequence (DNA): TGCGCCAGCAGCTTGAATTCAGGGCCTGGAAACACCATATATTTT.